The clone carrying this T cell receptor (beta chain) has a handful of counts. Its antigen is unidentified. This specimen belongs to a study of cytomegalovirus exposure and HLA in healthy donors. The PCR contained 60 Vbeta and 13 Jbeta primers. Some clones are missing from TCRdb's copy, which holds only in-frame ones; the method was immunoSEQ multiplex PCR. Of under 200,000 clones in the sample, roughly 79% are singletons; the top ten hold around 7%. This CDR3 region has 14 residues. Trimming pared 8 bases from V and 6 bases from J, leaving 19 bases between. Germline assignment: CDR1 MNHEY and CDR2 SVGAGI. Overall study findings and caveats: Across donors, presence/absence analyses took sequencing depth to be roughly uniform. Common viral pathogens seemed, in a later analysis, to connect with several of the most significant clusters. HLA restriction was apparent for most CMV-associated TCR beta chains in a later analysis.

The receptor was derived from a male donor in good health and CMV-seropositive. The sequencing sample was made of PBMCs. The chain recombines TRBV6-5 with TRBJ1-1, with D perhaps matching TRBD1 (6 bases). In DNA form, the CDR3 reads TGTGCCAGCGGCTTAGCGGGGGGCTTGGCTGAAGCTTTCTTT. Its translation is CASGLAGGLAEAFF.